This T cell receptor (beta chain) was sequenced in a study of T cells in Graves' hyperthyroidism and ophthalmopathy. TCR beta CDR3 regions were amplified from RNA transcripts. Primed by the HTBI set, a first-round RT-PCR was run on the TCR CDR3. TCRdb re-derived calls from the multiplex PCR reads in MiXCR, one entry per CDR3 protein. Of around 700,000 distinct CDR3 sequences in the sample, roughly a third are singletons; the top ten hold around 31%. Concerning this clonotype itself: No antigen is known for it. One junction end does not reproduce the germline sequence, and a read error may be involved.

CDR3 length equals 12 residues. Graves' hyperthyroidism is called stable when ophthalmopathy does not progress within 18 months. Overall study findings and caveats: Ophthalmopathy, as predicted by the model, came a median about seven months after the prediction.

This rearrangement joins TRBV12-3 or TRBV12-4 to TRBJ2-7; D not certain. This receptor was taken from a woman between 35 and 50 years old with Graves' hyperthyroidism. The specimen sequenced was blood. Here the CDR3 DNA reads TGTGCCAGCAGTTTAGGCGGATACGAGCAGCACTTC. This translates into CASSLGGYEQHF.